This T cell receptor beta chain emerged from a study of cytomegalovirus exposure and HLA in healthy donors. The PCR contained 60 Vbeta and 13 Jbeta primers. The protocol was immunoSEQ multiplex PCR, while the TCRdb copy is restricted to in-frame clones and leaves out a portion. The sample lists over 150,000 clones, approximately 80% occurring once. CDR3 length equals 15 residues. Per germline, CDR1 WNHNN and CDR2 SYGVQD (reference sequence). V gave up 0 bases and J gave up 5 bases; unmatched junction bases: 3. The receptor was isolated from a man in his thirties or forties in good health and CMV-seropositive. The chain is built from TRBV10-1 and TRBJ2-3; 9 positions match TRBD1. The material sequenced was PBMCs. CDR3 DNA sequence: TGCGCCAGCAGTGAGTCGGGACAGGGCCTAGATACGCAGTATTTT. Its protein is CASSESGQGLDTQYF.